These 21 T cell receptor beta chains originate from one sample sequenced in a study of cytomegalovirus exposure and HLA in healthy donors. PCR was performed using 60 Vbeta and 13 Jbeta primers. Sequencing used immunoSEQ multiplex PCR; TCRdb keeps in-frame clones, though not all of them. The sample gives just over 85,000 clones, over 70% of which show up once; 3% to 3.5% is in the top ten. Sequenced sample: PBMCs. These receptors originate from a man in his forties in good health and CMV-seronegative.

This sequence joins TRBV6-5 and TRBJ1-1, with D perhaps matching TRBD1 (5 bases). The CDR3 is 13 amino acids. V lost 2 bases to trimming and J lost 4 bases, with 8 bases between them. Germline loops: CDR1 MNHEY, CDR2 SVGAGI. This chain's CDR3 is CASSYGGTTEAFF. For the CDR3, the DNA is TGTGCCAGCAGTTACGGGGGGACCACTGAAGCTTTCTTT.

This clone has just a few counts. The chain carries TRBV11-2 and TRBJ2-2, with 8 nucleotides matching TRBD1. The V segment lost 3 bases and the J segment 7 bases; nucleotides outside the gene matches: 10. CDR1 and CDR2 (germline): SGHAT, FQNNGV. The CDR3 is made up of 16 amino acids. This chain's CDR3 is CASSFSRTGSIGELFF. As DNA, the CDR3 is TGTGCCAGCAGCTTTAGTAGGACAGGGAGTATCGGGGAGCTGTTTTTT.

The V gene is TRBV10-3, the J gene TRBJ2-3, with D unresolved. Germline loops: CDR1 ENHRY, CDR2 SYGVKD. V lost 6 bases and J lost 0, with 10 bases in between. The CDR3 covers 14 residues. CDR3 sequence reads: CAISADSSTDTQYF. As DNA, the CDR3 is TGTGCCATCAGCGCGGATTCTAGCACAGATACGCAGTATTTT.

The chain has TRBV7-3 and TRBJ2-2; TRBD1 might be the D (6 bases). Trimming removed 1 base from V and 6 bases from J, with 12 bases in between. This CDR3 is 15 amino acids long. Germline V gives CDR1 SGHTA, CDR2 FQGTGA. Here the CDR3 DNA reads TGTGCCAGCAGCTTAAACTCAGGGGAAGCCGGGGAGCTGTTTTTT. Amino acid sequence: CASSLNSGEAGELFF.

The chain couples TRBV6-1 to TRBJ2-1; 7 bases agree with TRBD1. Germline CDR1 is MNHNS and CDR2 is SASEGT. The V segment lost 9 bases and the J segment 2 bases; nucleotides outside the gene matches: 4. CDR3 length: 13 amino acids. DNA for the CDR3: TGTGCCAGTAGACAGGGCACCTACAATGAGCAGTTCTTC. This encodes CASRQGTYNEQFF.

This clone has more than one count but fewer than ten. The chain joins TRBV7-2 to TRBJ2-5, with 10 bases lining up with TRBD2. The V and J ends lost 6 bases and 3 bases, in that order; junction bases with no gene match: 16. The CDR3 is 18 amino acids. CDR1 and CDR2 from the germline V gene are SGHTA and FQGNSA. The CDR3 loop reads CASRRRERGGRGEETQYF. The CDR3 DNA reads as TGTGCCAGCAGACGTAGAGAGCGGGGGGGCCGAGGGGAAGAGACCCAGTACTTC.

This clone was observed a few times. The rearrangement uses TRBV12-5 and TRBJ1-1; 7 nucleotides agree with TRBD1. There are 15 residues in the CDR3. Germline-derived CDR1 and CDR2 are LGHNT and FRNRAP. The V and J ends lost 3 bases and 7 bases, in that order; junction bases with no gene match: 11. CDR3 region: CASGFFSGGIDEAFF. In nucleotides, the CDR3 is TGTGCTAGTGGTTTTTTTTCAGGGGGTATCGATGAAGCTTTCTTT.

The gene calls are TRBV27 and TRBJ1-3; D may be TRBD1 (5 bases). The CDR3 spans 17 residues. With 7 bases removed from V and 2 bases from J, the gap between germline ends came to 21 bases. Germline CDR1 MNHEY, CDR2 SMNVEV (reference sequence). The CDR3 DNA reads as TGTGCCAGCACCCTTACCGCCCCCAGGGAGGCTGGAAACACCATATATTTT. Translating gives CASTLTAPREAGNTIYF.

This rearrangement joins TRBV6-5 to TRBJ1-5; D remains unclear. The V gene lost 5 bases and the J gene lost 2 bases, with 10 bases spanning the gap. The CDR3 is 14 residues long. Germline CDR1 and CDR2: MNHEY and SVGAGI. CDR3 in amino acids: CASSAALGNQPQHF. CDR3 DNA sequence: TGTGCCAGCAGTGCGGCCCTTGGCAATCAGCCCCAGCATTTT.

V usage is TRBV19 and J usage is TRBJ2-3; D call uncertain. Germline V gene lookup returns CDR1 LNHDA and CDR2 SQIVND (reference sequence). The CDR3 runs 14 residues. Trimming took 6 bases from V and 0 from J, leaving 10 bases between them. CDR3 nucleotide sequence: TGTGCCAGTAGATCCCGCGTTAGCACAGATACGCAGTATTTT. Amino acid sequence: CASRSRVSTDTQYF.

This clone was detected a few times. V is TRBV29-1 and J is TRBJ1-3; 9 nucleotides agree with TRBD1. With V trimmed by 5 bases and J by 2 bases, 4 bases remained unmatched. Per germline, CDR1 SQVTM and CDR2 ANQGSEA. The CDR3 is 14 residues long. The DNA of the CDR3 is TGCAGCGTTTTACAGGGGGCTACTGGAAACACCATATATTTT. This encodes CSVLQGATGNTIYF.

The rearrangement links TRBV10-3 to TRBJ1-6, with 9 bases fitting TRBD1. J gave up 6 bases and V 6 bases, and 12 bases lay outside the gene matches. Germline CDR1 and CDR2: ENHRY and SYGVKD. This CDR3 is built from 17 residues. CDR3 region: CAISRTSGQGFNSPLHF. DNA of the CDR3: TGTGCCATCAGCCGAACGTCCGGACAGGGGTTTAATTCACCCCTCCACTTT.

This chain connects TRBV27 to TRBJ2-7, with no clear D. V lost 3 bases and J 3 bases, leaving 18 bases between the germline ends. Germline lookup yields CDR1 MNHEY and CDR2 SMNVEV (reference sequence). This CDR3 comprises 16 residues. For the CDR3, the DNA is TGTGCCAGCAGTTTTCAACCCTCCGGGTTAGGCTACGAGCAGTACTTC. Protein product: CASSFQPSGLGYEQYF.

This clone has only one observation. V gene TRBV9 combines with J gene TRBJ2-7; 11 positions agree with TRBD1. CDR3 length equals 15 residues. The junction had 5 bases not matched to a gene; V was cut back by 3 bases and J by 3 bases. The V gene's germline CDR1 is SGDLS and CDR2 YYNGEE. The DNA for the CDR3 is TGTGCCAGCAGCGCCGGGACAGGGGGAAACTACGAGCAGTACTTC. Translation: CASSAGTGGNYEQYF.

This clone came up once. The chain couples TRBV5-1 to TRBJ1-4; D is uncertain. This CDR3 has 15 residues. The germline V gene encodes CDR1 SGHRS and CDR2 YFSETQ. V was clipped by 4 bases and J by 3 bases, with 13 bases between them. CDR3 DNA sequence: TGCGCCAGCAGCACAGACCCTTTGCCTAATGAAAAACTGTTTTTT. It is translated as CASSTDPLPNEKLFF.

J is TRBJ2-1 and V is TRBV11-3; no clear D gene. This CDR3 spans 12 amino acids. Trimming took off 4 bases at V and 3 bases at J, with 4 bases between the two ends. Germline V gene sequence: CDR1 SGHNT, CDR2 YENEEA. The CDR3: CASSYNYNEQFF. For the CDR3, the DNA is TGTGCCAGCAGCTACAACTACAATGAGCAGTTCTTC.

V gene TRBV10-3 combines with J gene TRBJ1-1, with unresolved D. The CDR3 consists of 12 residues. Germline V gene lookup returns CDR1 ENHRY and CDR2 SYGVKD. V gave up 3 bases and J gave up 11 bases, with 13 bases separating them. CDR3: CAISERQRDAFF. The CDR3 DNA sequence: TGTGCCATCAGTGAAAGGCAGCGTGACGCTTTCTTT.

The chain links TRBV5-6 to TRBJ2-4; no reliable D call. Between the trimmed V and J ends, which lost 0 bases and 5 bases, there was a span of 12 bases. The CDR3 has 15 residues. Germline CDR1 reads SGHDT; CDR2 reads YYEEEE. The CDR3 is CASSLGVLIQNIQYF. The DNA for the CDR3 is TGTGCCAGCAGCTTGGGAGTCCTAATCCAAAACATTCAGTACTTC.

In the case of this clone: An end of the junction does not agree with germline; a read error may underlie this. This rearrangement joins TRBV2 to TRBJ1-4; D gene ambiguous. Germline V CDR1 and CDR2: SNHLY, FYNNEI. The CDR3 spans 13 residues. CDR3 nucleotide sequence: TGTGCCAGCAGTGTGACTGAAGACCAAGCCCTCCTCTTT. Amino acid sequence: CASSVTEDQALLF.

This clone was observed a single time. The chain has TRBV5-1 and TRBJ2-1; 8 nucleotides line up with TRBD2. The germline gives CDR1 SGHRS, CDR2 YFSETQ. V dropped 0 bases and J dropped 2; count of bases not matched to a gene: 7. The CDR3 length is 17 residues. The CDR3 region has the DNA TGCGCCAGCAGCTTGGCATTCACTAGCGGCGCCTACAATGAGCAGTTCTTC. Residues: CASSLAFTSGAYNEQFF.

The chain is built from TRBV7-9 and TRBJ2-5; weak D call: TRBD1 (6 bases). Looked up from germline, CDR1 is SEHNR and CDR2 is FQNEAQ (reference sequence). This CDR3 region has 11 residues. V dropped 10 bases and J dropped 5 bases, with 11 bases sitting between them. The CDR3: CANGQSETQYF. The CDR3 nucleotides are TGTGCCAACGGACAGTCGGAGACCCAGTACTTC. Supplemented by reference TRBV7-9 and TRBJ2-5, the full variable domain reads DTGVSQNPRHKITKRGQNVTFRCDPISEHNRLYWYRQTLGQGPEFLTYFQNEAQLEKSRLLSDRFSAERPKGSFSTLEIQRTEQGDSAMYLCANGQSETQYFGPGTRLLVL.